Listed here is a single T cell receptor (beta chain). The data originate from a study of blood T cell repertoires in COVID-19. In the study overall: T cells, B-cell-depleted T cells, or PBMCs provided the cDNA or gDNA that served as material.

CDR1 and CDR2 (germline): SNHLY, FYNNEI. CDR3 length equals 15 residues. V was shortened by 4 bases and J by 9 bases, with 16 bases between the two germline ends. Original processing notes: Counts of nucleated cells, estimated from reference gene primer amplification, were obtained. The protocol was immunoSEQ multiplex PCR, while the TCRdb copy is restricted to in-frame clones and leaves out a portion. That table furnishes V, J and clone size, whereas the DNA furnished D and trimming. The table includes roughly 160,000 clones, about four fifths detected once. V gene TRBV2 combines with J gene TRBJ1-6, with D possibly TRBD1 on 5 matching bases. The TCR was taken from a man between 60 and 75 years old who had recovered from COVID-19. The sequencing input was PBMCs or T cells enriched from blood (not recorded which). The CDR3 nucleotides read TGTGCCAGCAGTGGGGGTTGGCAGGGAGGTTCACCCCTCCACTTT. Protein: CASSGGWQGGSPLHF.